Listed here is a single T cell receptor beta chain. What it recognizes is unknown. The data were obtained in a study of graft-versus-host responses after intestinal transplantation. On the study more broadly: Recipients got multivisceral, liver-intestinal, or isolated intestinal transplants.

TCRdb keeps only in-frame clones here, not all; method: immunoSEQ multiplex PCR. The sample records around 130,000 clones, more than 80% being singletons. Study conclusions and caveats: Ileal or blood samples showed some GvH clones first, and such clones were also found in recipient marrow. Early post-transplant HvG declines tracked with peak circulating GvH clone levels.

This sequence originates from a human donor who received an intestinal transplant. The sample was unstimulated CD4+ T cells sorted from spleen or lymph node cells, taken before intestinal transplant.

The DNA for the CDR3 is TGTGCCAGCAGCTTAGGGCTAGTGAATGAGCAGTTCTTC. This codes for CASSLGLVNEQFF. The chain uses TRBV7-8 and TRBJ2-1; no firm D call. V shed 1 base and J shed 7 bases, with 8 bases lying between them. CDR3 length: 13 amino acids. Germline V gene sequence: CDR1 SGHVS, CDR2 FQNEAQ.